The entry that follows covers one T cell receptor beta chain sequence. Its specificity is not known. This CDR3 spans 14 amino acids. V was clipped by 5 bases and J by 3 bases, with 12 bases between them. CDR1 is SGHAT, CDR2 FQDESV, per germline (reference sequence). These data are taken from a study of OX40 agonist ivuxolimab in advanced cancers. Background on the study: Among those treated, three patients had partial responses, one with hepatocellular carcinoma and two with cutaneous melanoma. Regarding the study as a whole: Low normalized T-cell clonal expansion also characterized some of the nonresponders.

The data were produced by immunoSEQ multiplex PCR, yet TCRdb's version contains in-frame clones alone and is incomplete. Of about 43,000 clones in the sample, roughly 78% were seen once. Patients with autoimmune history or systemic immunosuppression were excluded. The sequence was obtained from an adult with an advanced solid tumor such as melanoma, head and neck, liver or kidney cancer. Source: CD4+ or CD8+ T cells sorted from blood, taken in a trial of the OX40 agonist ivuxolimab. The rearrangement links TRBV11-1 to TRBJ2-3; either TRBD1 or TRBD2 may supply D (5 bases each). The chain's CDR3 is CASSARDGTDTQYF. CDR3 in DNA: TGTGCCAGCAGCGCCCGGGACGGGACAGATACGCAGTATTTT.